The 28 T cell receptor beta chains presented below share a single source sample, sequenced in a study of T cells in Graves' hyperthyroidism and ophthalmopathy (dated by TCRdb to about 2019). Library preparation employed multiplex PCR. These reads were obtained on an Illumina HiSeq 2000. The TCR beta CDR3 regions were amplified from the RNA transcripts. The first round of RT-PCR for the TCR CDR3 was performed with the HTBI primer set and the Qiagen OneStep RT-PCR kit. TCRdb applied fastp at Q25 and MiXCR to the public reads, then kept only in-frame beta chains. Duplicate CDR3 protein sequences are folded into a single record with the most common DNA and genes. A total of about 480,000 distinct CDR3 sequences appear in this sample, about an eighth of them only once. Of the sample, around 17% falls within the top ten clones. Sample: blood. Every receptor here comes from a woman aged 18-29 years with Graves' hyperthyroidism.

Only a few counts were recorded for this clonotype. This chain connects TRBV9 to TRBJ2-1; D gene uncertain. The germline V gene encodes CDR1 SGDLS and CDR2 YYNGEE. Between the trimmed V and J ends, which lost 4 bases and 4 bases, there was a span of 15 bases. This CDR3 region has 15 residues. In DNA, the CDR3 is TGTGCCAGCAGCTCTGAACTATTTATTTACAATGAGCAGTTCTTC. Amino acids: CASSSELFIYNEQFF.

This clonotype has a count of ten or more. The chain couples TRBV6-2 or TRBV6-3 to TRBJ1-1, with D unclear. CDR1 and CDR2 (germline): MNHEY, SVGEGT. This CDR3 is built from 13 residues. V lost 2 bases to trimming and J lost 1 base, with 5 bases between them. CDR3 residues: CASSYGRNTEAFF. CDR3 DNA: TGTGCCAGCAGTTACGGCAGGAACACTGAAGCTTTCTTT.

The chain joins TRBV6-1 to TRBJ2-7; D ambiguous. Germline CDR1 is MNHNS and CDR2 is SASEGT. V lost 10 bases to trimming and J lost 2 bases, with 6 bases between them. This CDR3 has 10 amino acids. The CDR3 protein is CATQPYEQYF. CDR3 sequence (DNA): TGTGCCACCCAACCCTACGAGCAGTACTTC.

This clonotype came up many times. The chain employs TRBV30 and TRBJ2-7, with D tentatively TRBD1 (6 bases). The CDR3 is made up of 13 amino acids. The ends were cut back, 1 base at V and 2 bases at J, with 9 bases in the middle. The germline V gene encodes CDR1 GTSNPN and CDR2 SVGIG (reference sequence). The CDR3 DNA sequence: TGTGCCTGGAGTGGAGACAGGACCTACGAGCAGTACTTC. As protein: CAWSGDRTYEQYF.

This clonotype appeared many times. This chain links TRBV24-1 with TRBJ1-2, with no clear D. V lost 6 bases and J 4 bases, leaving 14 bases between the germline ends. CDR1 is KGHDR and CDR2 is SFDVKD in the germline V gene. This CDR3 is 14 amino acids long. The CDR3 here is CATSPPKPPYGYTF. The DNA of the CDR3 is TGTGCCACCAGTCCCCCCAAGCCCCCCTATGGCTACACCTTC.

This clonotype was observed many times. V is TRBV2 and J is TRBJ2-1; 9 nucleotides match TRBD1. CDR3 length: 15 amino acids. The germline CDR1 and CDR2 sequences are SNHLY and FYNNEI. V shed 5 bases, J shed 8 bases, and the junction held 10 bases outside the gene matches. The chain's CDR3 is CASSTQGARTYEQFF. DNA of the CDR3: TGTGCCAGCAGTACACAGGGGGCGAGGACATATGAGCAGTTCTTC.

This clonotype was observed a handful of times. The V and J genes are TRBV3-1 and TRBJ1-2, with unresolved D. V gave up 0 bases and J gave up 6 bases, with 11 bases separating them. Germline CDR1 LGHDT, CDR2 YNNKEL (reference sequence). The CDR3 runs to 14 residues. The CDR3 DNA reads as TGTGCCAGCAGCCAAGAAGCTGGGCGCCATGGCTACACCTTC. This codes for CASSQEAGRHGYTF. Looking up the rest from reference TRBV3-1 and TRBJ1-2 gives the full variable domain: DTAVSQTPKYLVTQMGNDKSIKCEQNLGHDTMYWYKQDSKKFLKIMFSYNNKELIINETVPNRFSPKSPDKAHLNLHINSLELGDSAVYFCASSQEAGRHGYTFGSGTRLTVV.

This clonotype was picked up many times. This chain joins TRBV6-5 and TRBJ1-4; no firm D call. Germline V lookup: CDR1 MNHEY, CDR2 SVGAGI. V was shortened by 0 bases and J by 6 bases, with 8 bases between the two germline ends. The CDR3 loop spans 14 amino acids. The CDR3 DNA reads as TGTGCCAGCAGTTACTCAGGCGGGGATGAAAAACTGTTTTTT. The encoded protein is CASSYSGGDEKLFF.

This clonotype was counted only a few times. The CDR3 protein is CASGSSGGRGVWETF. CDR3 nucleotides: TGTGCTAGTGGTTCCTCAGGGGGCAGAGGGGTATGGGAGACCTTC. The gene calls are TRBV12-5 and TRBJ1-2; 8 positions agree with TRBD1. J gave up 14 bases and V 4 bases, and 18 bases lay outside the gene matches. The CDR3 has 15 residues. The germline gives CDR1 LGHNT, CDR2 FRNRAP.

Turning to this clonotype: One end of the junction fails to match germline, which may point to a read error. The chain links TRBV20-1 to TRBJ2-5; 9 nucleotides align to TRBD2. This CDR3 spans 15 amino acids. Germline loops: CDR1 DFQATT, CDR2 SNEGSKA (reference sequence). CDR3 loop: CSASLASGDRETQYF. CDR3 DNA: TGCAGTGCTAGCTTGGCTAGCGGGGACCGAGAGACGCAGTACTTC.

This clonotype was seen ten or more times. The chain couples TRBV27 to TRBJ1-1; perhaps TRBD1 as D (5 bases). The ends were cut back, 4 bases at V and 0 bases at J, with 9 bases in the middle. Germline lookup yields CDR1 MNHEY and CDR2 SMNVEV (reference sequence). This CDR3 is 14 amino acids long. The CDR3 region is CASSYRNLNTEAFF. CDR3 in DNA: TGTGCCAGCAGTTACAGGAACCTGAACACTGAAGCTTTCTTT.

The J gene is TRBJ2-7, the V gene TRBV29-1, with a possible D match to TRBD1 (5 bases). The germline gives CDR1 SQVTM, CDR2 ANQGSEA. The CDR3 contains 15 residues. V was shortened by 0 bases and J by 0 bases, with 12 bases between the two germline ends. The CDR3 loop is CSVEETAWDSYEQYV. The CDR3 DNA is TGCAGCGTTGAAGAGACAGCGTGGGACTCCTACGAGCAGTACGTC.

The chain uses TRBV7-8 and TRBJ1-5; 8 positions match TRBD1. Per germline, CDR1 SGHVS and CDR2 FQNEAQ. Trimming at V came to 5 bases and at J to 5 bases, leaving 8 bases not matched to a gene. CDR3 length equals 15 residues. The CDR3 nucleotides are TGTGCCAGCAGCCCCCGTTTACAGGGGGATCAGCCCCAGCATTTT. It encodes CASSPRLQGDQPQHF.

In its sample, this clonotype was seen many times. V gene TRBV11-2 combines with J gene TRBJ2-1, with D perhaps TRBD1 or TRBD2 (5 bases each). The CDR3 has 15 residues. Per germline, CDR1 SGHAT and CDR2 FQNNGV. V lost 1 base to trimming and J lost 7 bases, with 14 bases between them. CDR3 region: CASSLGGGPLNEQFF. As DNA, the CDR3 is TGTGCCAGCAGCTTAGGGGGCGGGCCTCTAAATGAGCAGTTCTTC.

Ten or more counts support this clonotype. The chain employs TRBV24-1 and TRBJ2-2; D possibly corresponds to TRBD1 (6 bases). The CDR3 contains 16 residues. The germline CDR1 and CDR2 sequences are KGHDR and SFDVKD. Between the trimmed V and J ends, which lost 4 bases and 1 base, there was a span of 12 bases. The CDR3 coding sequence is TGTGCCACCAGTGACCCTAGGACAGTGAACACCGGGGAGCTGTTTTTT. Translating gives CATSDPRTVNTGELFF.

This clonotype was counted at least ten times. This chain links TRBV12-3 or TRBV12-4 with TRBJ2-5; 9 bases align to TRBD1. Trimming removed 6 bases from V and 5 bases from J; junction bases left unmatched: 10. The CDR3 has 15 residues. Here the CDR3 DNA reads TGTGCCAGCAGCGATCCCGGGACAGGGCGGGAGACCCAGTACTTC. It yields the protein CASSDPGTGRETQYF.

There are many counts of this clonotype. The V gene is TRBV12-3 or TRBV12-4, the J gene TRBJ1-4; D is perhaps TRBD1 (6 bases). The CDR3 is 13 amino acids. Trimming cost V 7 bases and J 5 bases, with 11 bases left between them. The CDR3 is CASTDDRNEKLFF. CDR3 bases: TGTGCCAGCACAGACGACAGGAATGAAAAACTGTTTTTT.

This clonotype was counted a few times. The chain recombines TRBV7-8 with TRBJ2-3; 8 bases are shared with TRBD1. CDR3 length equals 16 residues. Germline values: CDR1 SGHVS, CDR2 FQNEAQ. V was clipped by 4 bases and J by 2 bases; unmatched bases: 8. As DNA, the CDR3 is TGTGCCAGCAGCTCCCACGACAGGGGTATCACAGATACGCAGTATTTT. Translated, it gives CASSSHDRGITDTQYF.

This clonotype was recorded at least ten times. The J gene is TRBJ1-5, the V gene TRBV10-1, with D unclear. This CDR3 spans 15 amino acids. Trimming pared 6 bases from V and 7 bases from J, leaving 19 bases between. Per the germline V gene, CDR1 is WNHNN and CDR2 is SYGVQD (reference sequence). The CDR3 DNA follows: TGCGCCAGCAGCGTTCAGATGCCCTTGGGCCAGCCCCAGCATTTT. This codes for CASSVQMPLGQPQHF.

V gene TRBV3-1 combines with J gene TRBJ2-3; 8 bases are a match to TRBD2. The CDR3 is 16 residues long. With 6 bases clipped from V and 4 bases from J, the junction kept 12 bases outside the gene matches. From germline, CDR1 is LGHDT and CDR2 YNNKEL (reference sequence). CDR3 amino acids: CASRLEVGGASDTQYF. The CDR3, as DNA: TGTGCCAGCAGACTTGAGGTCGGGGGGGCATCAGATACGCAGTATTTT.

A single count supports this clonotype. J is TRBJ2-1 and V is TRBV7-9; 8 bases match TRBD2. Germline V gene lookup returns CDR1 SEHNR and CDR2 FQNEAQ (reference sequence). This CDR3 spans 16 amino acids. V shed 5 bases, J shed 0 bases, and the junction held 6 bases outside the gene matches. The CDR3: CASSILLADSYNEQFF. The CDR3 DNA reads as TGTGCCAGCAGCATATTACTAGCGGACTCCTACAATGAGCAGTTCTTC.

This clonotype was seen a few times. J is TRBJ2-1 and V is TRBV20-1, with 8 bases lining up with TRBD2. CDR3 length: 15 amino acids. The V segment lost 5 bases and the J segment 7 bases; nucleotides outside the gene matches: 13. CDR1 is DFQATT, CDR2 SNEGSKA, per germline (reference sequence). Here the CDR3 reads CSAQKAGDLSNEQFF. The DNA for the CDR3 is TGCAGTGCTCAAAAAGCGGGAGATCTGTCAAATGAGCAGTTCTTC.

The CDR3 spells CATSRDGIGTEAFF. Here the CDR3 DNA reads TGTGCCACCAGCAGAGACGGGATTGGGACTGAAGCTTTCTTT. The chain joins TRBV15 to TRBJ1-1; D not resolved. There are 14 residues in the CDR3. Trimming stripped 0 bases from V and 5 bases from J, with 10 bases between. Looked up from germline, CDR1 is LNHNV and CDR2 is YYDKDF (reference sequence).

The CDR3 protein is CASSQGPRGTEAFF. The CDR3 nucleotides read TGTGCCAGTAGTCAAGGACCCCGAGGCACTGAAGCTTTCTTT. The chain recombines TRBV19 with TRBJ1-1; D gene unclear. This CDR3 is built from 14 residues. Trimming took 5 bases from V and 4 from J, leaving 14 bases between them. Germline CDR1 is LNHDA and CDR2 is SQIVND (reference sequence).

Only one count was recorded for this clonotype. An end of the junction differs from the germline gene, which may be a read error. CDR3 region: CSSNEGTDTQYF. The CDR3, as DNA: TGTTCCAGCAACGAGGGAACAGATACGCAGTATTTT. This chain uses TRBV7-9 with TRBJ2-3; D may be TRBD2 (5 bases). Germline CDR1 SEHNR, CDR2 FQNEAQ (reference sequence). The CDR3 has 12 residues.

The CDR3 DNA is TGCAGCGTTGAAAGCGGGACTAGCGGGAGCACCAATGAGCAGTTCTTC. This sequence encodes CSVESGTSGSTNEQFF. This chain connects TRBV29-1 to TRBJ2-1; 14 nucleotides line up with TRBD2. V was clipped by 2 bases and J by 6 bases; unmatched bases: 6. This CDR3 spans 16 amino acids. Germline V gene data show CDR1 as SQVTM and CDR2 as ANQGSEA.

This clonotype was observed many times. The rearrangement links TRBV5-1 to TRBJ2-3; D gene ambiguous. The CDR3 is 15 amino acids. Germline V gene sequence: CDR1 SGHRS, CDR2 YFSETQ. V was trimmed by 5 bases and J by 4 bases, leaving 17 bases between them. CDR3 in DNA: TGCGCCAGCAGTTTAGTGAACTCCGCGGCAGATACGCAGTATTTT. It yields the protein CASSLVNSAADTQYF.

The V and J genes are TRBV3-1 and TRBJ1-1; no clear D. V was shortened by 1 base and J by 4 bases, with 10 bases between the two germline ends. The V gene's germline CDR1 is LGHDT and CDR2 YNNKEL (reference sequence). The CDR3 spans 14 residues. The DNA for the CDR3 is TGTGCCAGCAGCCAAGGGAGGAGAAGCACTGAAGCTTTCTTT. Its translation: CASSQGRRSTEAFF. The whole variable domain, remainder taken from reference TRBV3-1 and TRBJ1-1, is DTAVSQTPKYLVTQMGNDKSIKCEQNLGHDTMYWYKQDSKKFLKIMFSYNNKELIINETVPNRFSPKSPDKAHLNLHINSLELGDSAVYFCASSQGRRSTEAFFGQGTRLTVV.